This is a list of T cell receptor beta chains from one sample in a study of T-cell memory formation after mild COVID-19. TCRdb fed the 5' RACE reads into MiXCR, producing one record per CDR3 protein. The sample carries hundreds of thousands of distinct CDR3 sequences, less than 25% recorded once. The material sequenced was PBMCs or a T cell subset sorted from them (not recorded which). These receptors all stem from an adult woman who had mild COVID-19 (a few samples of this study predate the infection). Cell type and time point are not known. The conserved cysteine and the conserved F or W are not part of the CDR3 here.

J: TRBJ2-2
V: TRBV7-8
length: 10
CDR3: ASNIPSGELF

J: TRBJ1-1
V: TRBV5-1
length: 14
CDR3: ASSKGGSTGNTEAF

J: TRBJ2-7
V: TRBV29-1
length: 9
CDR3: SVEVGYEQY

J: TRBJ2-5
V: TRBV6-5
length: 9
CDR3: ASTQAGAQY

J: TRBJ1-1
V: TRBV18
length: 12
CDR3: ASSPGAGGTEAF

J: TRBJ2-1
V: TRBV9
length: 14
CDR3: ASSASRAVGYNEQF

J: TRBJ2-5
V: TRBV30
length: 11
CDR3: AWSRTEQETQY

J: TRBJ1-2
V: TRBV6-2/TRBV6-3
length: 10
CDR3: ASSYHNYGYT

J: TRBJ2-5
V: TRBV7-9
length: 12
CDR3: ASSSVADQETQY

J: TRBJ2-2
V: TRBV3-1
length: 11
CDR3: ASSFRTGGELF

J: TRBJ1-4
V: TRBV3-1
length: 11
CDR3: ASSQELGEKLF

J: TRBJ1-2
V: TRBV12-3/TRBV12-4
length: 13
CDR3: ASSFIGDSYYGYT

J: TRBJ2-6
V: TRBV7-3
length: 15
CDR3: ASSLYPPSSGANVLT

J: TRBJ2-3
V: TRBV5-6
length: 14
CDR3: ASSFRLTPSTDTQY

J: TRBJ1-6
V: TRBV20-1
length: 14
CDR3: SARDPGGGRNSPLH

J: TRBJ2-7
V: TRBV7-2
length: 17
CDR3: ASSLGLAGGLILTYEQY

J: TRBJ2-3
V: TRBV7-9
length: 14
CDR3: ASSHSGTTHTNTQY

J: TRBJ2-2
V: TRBV7-7
length: 15
CDR3: ASSFFAGRANTGELF

J: TRBJ2-2
V: TRBV9
length: 15
CDR3: ASSVPGQGGNTGELF

J: TRBJ2-7
V: TRBV19
length: 14
CDR3: ASSILGTGMAYEQY

J: TRBJ2-1
V: TRBV14
length: 11
CDR3: ASSQGVGVEQF

J: TRBJ2-5
V: TRBV5-1
length: 12
CDR3: ASSTGAGRETQY